The clone carrying this TCR beta chain was picked up a small number of times. J gave up 4 bases and V 5 bases, and 7 bases lay outside the gene matches. The CDR3 runs 14 residues. Germline CDR1 reads LNHDA; CDR2 reads SQIVND (reference sequence). Assay used: immunoSEQ multiplex PCR; TCRdb lists only in-frame clones, some missing. The sample yields about 28,000 clones, about 80% seen once. This entry belongs to a study of blood T cell repertoires in COVID-19. The V call is TRBV19, the J call TRBJ1-2; 7 bases match TRBD1. Sequencing used peripheral blood. The TCR was taken from a man between 65 and 85 years old with acute or convalescent COVID-19. As DNA, the CDR3 is TGTGCCAGTAGTGCTACAGGGGTCTCCTATGGCTACACCTTC. This sequence encodes CASSATGVSYGYTF.